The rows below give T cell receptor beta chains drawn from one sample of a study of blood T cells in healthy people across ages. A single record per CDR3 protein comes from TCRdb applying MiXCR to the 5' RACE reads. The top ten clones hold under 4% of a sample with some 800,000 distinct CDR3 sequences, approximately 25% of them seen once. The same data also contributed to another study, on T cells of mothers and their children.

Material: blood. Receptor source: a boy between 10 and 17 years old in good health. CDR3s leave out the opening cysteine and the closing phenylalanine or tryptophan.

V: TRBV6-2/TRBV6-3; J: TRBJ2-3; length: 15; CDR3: ASRRQVAGEYTDTQY
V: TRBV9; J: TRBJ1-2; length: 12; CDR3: ASSPGGGLYGYT
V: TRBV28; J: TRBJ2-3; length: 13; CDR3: ASSSRTGGGDTQY
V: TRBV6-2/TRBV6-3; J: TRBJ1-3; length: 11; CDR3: ASSVAAGNTIY
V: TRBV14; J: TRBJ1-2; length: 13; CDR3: AGSRADSSANGYT
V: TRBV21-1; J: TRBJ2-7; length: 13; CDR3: ASSAAGTGGGEQY
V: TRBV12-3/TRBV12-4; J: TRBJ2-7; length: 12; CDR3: ASSLEVGPYEQY
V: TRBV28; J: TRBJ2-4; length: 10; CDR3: ASNRGGDIQY
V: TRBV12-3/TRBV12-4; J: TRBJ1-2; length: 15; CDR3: ASSSRTADYFNYGYT
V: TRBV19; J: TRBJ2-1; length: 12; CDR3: ASSIAGGDNEQF
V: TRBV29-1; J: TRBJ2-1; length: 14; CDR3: SVESLAGFSSSEQF
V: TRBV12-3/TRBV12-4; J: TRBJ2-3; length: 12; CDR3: ASSRDTGTDTQY
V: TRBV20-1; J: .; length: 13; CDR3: SARAGQTLVYEQY
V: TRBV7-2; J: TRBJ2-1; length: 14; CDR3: ASSTQASGAYNEQF
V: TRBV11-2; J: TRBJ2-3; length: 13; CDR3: ASSASGGVLDTQY
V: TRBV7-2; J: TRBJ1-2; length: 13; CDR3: ASSLDAGTNYGYT
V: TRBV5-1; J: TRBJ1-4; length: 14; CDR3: ASSSSGQLKNEKLF
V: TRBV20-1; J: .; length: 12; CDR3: SAIGSPGDYEQY
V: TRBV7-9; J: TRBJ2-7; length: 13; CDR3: ASSAGLAVDYEQY
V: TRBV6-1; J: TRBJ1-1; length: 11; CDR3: ASSEKGGTEAF
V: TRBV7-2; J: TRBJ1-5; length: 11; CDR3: ASSLVWRQPQH
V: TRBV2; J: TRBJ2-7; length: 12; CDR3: ASSDRQSGGEQY
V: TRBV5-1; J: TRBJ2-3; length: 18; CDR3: ASSLWDRASGVGNADTQY
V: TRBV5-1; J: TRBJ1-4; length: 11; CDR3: ASSPGRMEKLF
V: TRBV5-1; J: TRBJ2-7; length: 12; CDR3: ASSYGTGGYEQY
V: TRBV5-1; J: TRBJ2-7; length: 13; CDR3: ASSLAGTGAGEQY
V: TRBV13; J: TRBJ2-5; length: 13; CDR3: ASSSRDRVIETQY
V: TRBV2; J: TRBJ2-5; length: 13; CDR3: ASSVTGSIVETQY
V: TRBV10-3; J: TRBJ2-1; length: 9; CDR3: AISGNNEQF
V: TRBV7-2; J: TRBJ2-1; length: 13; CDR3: ASSTGGLEYNEQF
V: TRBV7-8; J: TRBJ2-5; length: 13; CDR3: ATCPRGGGPETQY
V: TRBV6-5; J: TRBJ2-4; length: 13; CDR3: ASRSGALAKNIQY
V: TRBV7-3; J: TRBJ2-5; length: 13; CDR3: ASSATGGNWETQY
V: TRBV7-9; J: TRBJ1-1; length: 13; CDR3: ASSLELLGGTEAF
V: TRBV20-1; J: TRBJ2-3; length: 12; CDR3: SAKATTGTDTQY
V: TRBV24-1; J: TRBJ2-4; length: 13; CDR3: ATSDPRQGLNIQY
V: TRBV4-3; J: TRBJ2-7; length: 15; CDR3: ASSQEKTGRTTYEQY
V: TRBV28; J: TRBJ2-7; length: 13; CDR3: ASSLLAEANYEQY
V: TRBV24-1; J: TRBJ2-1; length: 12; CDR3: ATSAPGAYNEQF
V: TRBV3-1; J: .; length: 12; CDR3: ATDQWPGGRGQF
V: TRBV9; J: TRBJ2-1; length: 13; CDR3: ASSAQGGQYNEQF
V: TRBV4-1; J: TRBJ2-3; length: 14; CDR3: ASSQVDLTSTDTQY
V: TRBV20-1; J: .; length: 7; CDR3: SAKETQY
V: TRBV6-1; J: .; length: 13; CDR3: ASSDGRGYYNEQF
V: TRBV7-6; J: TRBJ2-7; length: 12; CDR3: ASSLGGGYDEQY
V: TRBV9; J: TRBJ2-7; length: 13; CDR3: ASSVVPVPSYEQY
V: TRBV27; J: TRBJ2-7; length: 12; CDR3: ASRDRQGPYEQY
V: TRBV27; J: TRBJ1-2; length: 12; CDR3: ASSFNGENYGYT
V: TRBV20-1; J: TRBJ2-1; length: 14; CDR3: SVDERGPSSYNEQF
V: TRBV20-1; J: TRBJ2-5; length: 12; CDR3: SASRLAGEETQY
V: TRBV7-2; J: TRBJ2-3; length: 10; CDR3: ASSLVERAQY
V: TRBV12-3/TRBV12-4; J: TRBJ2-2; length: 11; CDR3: ASSRTLGLRLF
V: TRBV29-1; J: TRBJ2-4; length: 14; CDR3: SAQTDRGLAKNIQY